This TCR beta chain emerged from a study of cytotoxic CD8 clonotypes in ibrutinib-treated CLL. Study information: Outcomes included approximately 25 partial and 2 complete responses; after median roughly 69 months, roughly 14 stayed remitted and approximately 12 progressed.

TCRdb's table, derived via immunoSEQ multiplex PCR, lists solely in-frame clones and lacks some. In the table there are around 140,000 clones, around 80% of which are singletons. To note about this clone: Its antigen is as yet unknown.

Germline values: CDR1 SGHNT, CDR2 YENEEA. This CDR3 is 15 amino acids long. Trimming removed 3 bases from V and 5 bases from J, with 16 bases in between. General study findings and limits: Clonality, elevated at ibrutinib response, dropped back toward baseline at progression. Shared public clonotypes were rare, and on treatment they either got smaller or stayed the same. Age-matched healthy donor levels were exceeded by baseline clonality, which tracked circulating CD8+ T-cell counts.

J is TRBJ2-5 and V is TRBV11-3; D could derive from TRBD1 or TRBD2 (5 bases each). The source was PBMCs, collected after 36 months of ibrutinib treatment. This receptor was identified in a human donor with chronic lymphocytic leukemia. CDR3 sequence reads: CASSFGVRAGETQYF. CDR3 nucleotide sequence: TGTGCCAGCAGCTTCGGGGTCCGGGCAGGGGAGACCCAGTACTTC.